What follows are 29 T cell receptor beta chains derived from one specimen sequenced in a study of T cells after yellow fever vaccination. Via MiXCR, TCRdb re-called the 5' RACE reads, giving one row per CDR3 protein. Among hundreds of thousands of distinct CDR3 sequences listed, about 12% were seen once. Material: PBMCs, obtained on the day of the yellow fever booster vaccination. The receptors were gathered from a man under 40 who received the YFV17D yellow fever vaccine.

The chain carries TRBV19 and TRBJ2-7; no reliable D call. The CDR3 contains 12 residues. The V and J ends lost 8 bases and 3 bases respectively, with 11 bases between them. The germline gives CDR1 LNHDA, CDR2 SQIVND (reference sequence). CDR3 residues: CASGRGRYEQYF. For the CDR3, the DNA is TGTGCCAGTGGTAGAGGACGCTACGAGCAGTACTTC.

V gene TRBV28 combines with J gene TRBJ2-4; D might be TRBD1 or TRBD2, each matching 5 bases. CDR1 is MDHEN, CDR2 SYDVKM, per germline. Trimming removed 8 bases from V and 9 bases from J, with 14 bases in between. The CDR3 extends over 12 amino acids. In DNA form, the CDR3 reads TGTGCCAGCGGGGGTCAGGGAATCATTCAGTACTTC. As protein: CASGGQGIIQYF.

The chain recombines TRBV28 with TRBJ2-2; no reliable D call. CDR3 size: 12 residues. In germline, CDR1 is MDHEN, CDR2 SYDVKM. CDR3: CSTLGNTGELFF. The DNA for the CDR3 is TGTTCCACGCTGGGTAACACCGGGGAGCTGTTTTTT.

The CDR3 loop reads CSVEGRNTEAFF. CDR3 DNA: TGCAGCGTTGAAGGTCGGAACACTGAAGCTTTCTTT. This rearrangement joins TRBV29-1 to TRBJ1-1; the D is unclear. Between the trimmed V and J ends, which lost 1 base and 1 base, there was a span of 4 bases. The germline V gene has CDR1 SQVTM and CDR2 ANQGSEA. This CDR3 spans 12 amino acids. Using reference TRBV29-1 and TRBJ1-1 for the parts outside the CDR3, the full variable domain is SAVISQKPSRDICQRGTSLTIQCQVDSQVTMMFWYRQQPGQSLTLIATANQGSEATYESGFVIDKFPISRPNLTFSTLTVSNMSPEDSSIYLCSVEGRNTEAFFGQGTRLTVV.

The chain couples TRBV10-3 to TRBJ2-1; 8 nucleotides match TRBD2. Unmatched junction bases numbered 1, after V lost 5 bases and J lost 7 bases. In germline, CDR1 is ENHRY, CDR2 SYGVKD. The CDR3 has 12 amino acids. The CDR3 loop is CAISREGNEQFF. The CDR3 nucleotides are TGTGCCATCAGTCGGGAGGGTAATGAGCAGTTCTTC.

Ten or more counts support this clonotype. A read error may produce the germline difference seen at one junction end. J is TRBJ2-4 and V is TRBV7-2; D is perhaps TRBD2 (5 bases). This CDR3 contains 13 residues. From germline, CDR1 is SGHTA and CDR2 FQGNSA. This CDR3 is CASNTNRADPRDF. The CDR3 region has the DNA TGTGCCAGCAACACAAATAGAGCGGACCCAAGGGACTTC.

This clonotype has a handful of counts. The gene calls are TRBV19 and TRBJ2-3; 9 bases fit TRBD2. The CDR3 is 14 residues long. Trimming at V came to 6 bases and at J to 6 bases, leaving 7 bases not matched to a gene. Germline CDR1 reads LNHDA; CDR2 reads SQIVND (reference sequence). CDR3 coding DNA: TGTGCCAGTAGACCTCTAGCGGGATCCGATACGCAGTATTTT. The encoded protein is CASRPLAGSDTQYF.

The chain has TRBV18 and TRBJ2-2; D is uncertain. This CDR3 has 14 amino acids. Trimming removed 2 bases from V and 5 bases from J, with 9 bases in between. Germline V gives CDR1 KGHSH, CDR2 LQKENI. This chain's CDR3 is CASSPAGGTGELFF. CDR3 DNA: TGTGCCAGCTCACCAGCTGGCGGAACCGGGGAGCTGTTTTTT.

This clonotype was observed at least ten times. The gene calls are TRBV6-4 and TRBJ2-4; no definite D call. The germline V gene has CDR1 MRHNA and CDR2 SNTAGT. V lost 3 bases, J lost 1 base, and 4 bases lay in between. CDR3 length: 13 amino acids. In DNA, the CDR3 is TGTGCCAGCAGTGAGGGGGCCAAAAACATTCAGTACTTC. Translating gives CASSEGAKNIQYF.

This chain links TRBV29-1 with TRBJ2-1, with D possibly being TRBD1 (6 bases). Germline V gene lookup returns CDR1 SQVTM and CDR2 ANQGSEA. The V gene lost 4 bases and the J gene lost 9 bases, with 13 bases spanning the gap. The CDR3 extends over 12 amino acids. The CDR3 loop is CSVADSSREQFF. Written as DNA, the CDR3 is TGCAGCGTTGCGGACAGTTCGCGTGAGCAGTTCTTC.

This chain joins TRBV25-1 and TRBJ2-7; 9 nucleotides align to TRBD1. Germline V gene data show CDR1 as MGHDK and CDR2 as SYGVNS. V gave up 3 bases and J gave up 3 bases; unmatched junction bases: 9. The CDR3 spans 16 residues. CDR3 residues: CASSDQSTGGYYEQYF. The CDR3 DNA sequence: TGTGCCAGCAGTGACCAATCGACAGGGGGGTACTACGAGCAGTACTTC.

This chain links TRBV6-1 with TRBJ1-3, with a possible D match to TRBD1 (6 bases). The V end was cut by 9 bases, the J end by 9 bases, with 21 bases between. The CDR3 contains 14 residues. Germline V lookup: CDR1 MNHNS, CDR2 SASEGT. CDR3 protein: CASKDSLGSGTIYF. The CDR3 nucleotides are TGTGCCAGTAAGGACAGTCTCGGTTCCGGCACCATATATTTT.

The rearrangement links TRBV29-1 to TRBJ2-1; 12 bases line up with TRBD2. V lost 6 bases and J lost 2; bases outside the gene matches: 5. This CDR3 has 15 amino acids. CDR1 SQVTM and CDR2 ANQGSEA come from the germline V gene. In nucleotides, the CDR3 is TGCAGCGTCCAACTAGCGGGAGGACCCTACAATGAGCAGTTCTTC. Its protein product is CSVQLAGGPYNEQFF.

This chain joins TRBV23-1 and TRBJ2-2; weak D call: TRBD2 (6 bases). Being an ORF, TRBV23-1 has a function that is uncertain. Between the trimmed V and J ends, which lost 6 bases and 7 bases, there was a span of 21 bases. CDR3 length equals 16 residues. The DNA for the CDR3 is TGCGCCAGCAGGACGACATCTGGGGACTTTGTCGGGGAGCTGTTTTTT. This codes for CASRTTSGDFVGELFF.

V usage is TRBV6-2 or TRBV6-3 and J usage is TRBJ1-3; D unresolved. From germline, CDR1 is MNHEY and CDR2 SVGEGT. V was shortened by 7 bases and J by 3 bases, with 13 bases between the two germline ends. CDR3 length: 14 amino acids. In DNA, the CDR3 is TGTGCCAGCACCGATCCCGGCAGTGGAAACACCATATATTTT. Translating gives CASTDPGSGNTIYF.

The chain carries TRBV12-3 or TRBV12-4 and TRBJ2-2; 7 bases match TRBD2. V shed 0 bases and J 6 bases; nucleotides not matched to a gene: 1. This CDR3 comprises 14 residues. CDR3 loop: CASSLASGSGELFF. DNA of the CDR3: TGTGCCAGCAGTTTAGCTAGCGGGTCCGGGGAGCTGTTTTTT.

The chain combines TRBV3-1 with TRBJ2-7; 8 bases line up with TRBD2. The CDR3 is made up of 18 amino acids. Trimming took 1 base from V and 2 from J; bases not matched to a gene: 13. Germline V gene data show CDR1 as LGHDT and CDR2 as YNNKEL (reference sequence). CDR3 protein: CASSQALPTGTSPYEQYF. CDR3 in DNA: TGTGCCAGCAGCCAAGCCTTGCCGACCGGGACTAGTCCCTACGAGCAGTACTTC.

The genes are TRBV20-1 and TRBJ2-1; D remains unclear. Germline V gene data show CDR1 as DFQATT and CDR2 as SNEGSKA (reference sequence). The CDR3 has 15 residues. V gave up 3 bases and J gave up 0 bases, with 12 bases separating them. CDR3 sequence (DNA): TGCAGTGCTAGTTTTAGTCCAGCCTCCTACAATGAGCAGTTCTTC. Amino acids: CSASFSPASYNEQFF.

This clonotype has more than one count but fewer than ten. The chain employs TRBV6-2 or TRBV6-3 and TRBJ2-7; a weak D match, TRBD1 (5 bases). The germline V and J ends were trimmed by 6 bases and 4 bases, with 19 bases remaining between them. The CDR3 contains 15 residues. Looked up from germline, CDR1 is MNHEY and CDR2 is SVGEGT. DNA for the CDR3: TGTGCCAGCAGGGCTGCCGCAGGGATTTTGTACGAGCAGTACTTC. Its protein product is CASRAAAGILYEQYF.

The chain combines TRBV11-2 with TRBJ2-3; 7 bases are shared with TRBD1. CDR1 and CDR2 from the germline V gene are SGHAT and FQNNGV. V shed 3 bases, J shed 4 bases, and the junction held 7 bases outside the gene matches. There are 15 residues in the CDR3. The CDR3 DNA is TGTGCCAGCAGCTTCCCGGACAGGATAGCAGATACGCAGTATTTT. This gives the protein CASSFPDRIADTQYF.

V gene TRBV18 combines with J gene TRBJ1-3; D not certain. Germline CDR1 reads KGHSH; CDR2 reads LQKENI. The CDR3 has 15 residues. The germline V and J ends were trimmed by 0 bases and 2 bases, with 8 bases remaining between them. For the CDR3, the DNA is TGTGCCAGCTCACCACCGGTCGGGGCTGGAAACACCATATATTTT. It yields the protein CASSPPVGAGNTIYF.

In this sample, this clonotype turned up a few times. The CDR3 DNA sequence: TGTGCCAGCAGCCCTACCGGGACAGGGCGATATACGCAGTATTTT. This sequence encodes CASSPTGTGRYTQYF. This chain uses TRBV28 with TRBJ2-3; the match to TRBD1 covers 9 bases. Unmatched junction bases numbered 11, after V lost 6 bases and J lost 7 bases. This CDR3 is built from 15 residues. Germline V gene sequence: CDR1 MDHEN, CDR2 SYDVKM.

This chain uses TRBV7-9 with TRBJ2-7, with 8 bases identical to TRBD1. The V segment lost 4 bases and the J segment 0 bases; nucleotides outside the gene matches: 2. This CDR3 spans 14 amino acids. CDR1 is SEHNR and CDR2 is FQNEAQ in the germline V gene (reference sequence). CDR3 in amino acids: CASSWDRFSYEQYF. In nucleotides, the CDR3 is TGTGCCAGCAGCTGGGACAGGTTCTCCTACGAGCAGTACTTC.

In this sample, this clonotype turned up many times. The chain is built from TRBV5-1 and TRBJ2-7, with 8 bases matching TRBD2. The CDR3 spans 15 residues. V dropped 0 bases and J dropped 1; count of bases not matched to a gene: 3. CDR1 SGHRS and CDR2 YFSETQ come from the germline V gene. CDR3 sequence (DNA): TGCGCCAGCAGCTTGGAAAGCGGGAGTTCCTACGAGCAGTACTTC. This gives the protein CASSLESGSSYEQYF.

This clonotype was seen at least ten times. The CDR3 DNA is TGTGCCAGCAGCCGGACTAGCGGGAAGGCAGATACGCAGTATTTT. It yields the protein CASSRTSGKADTQYF. This sequence joins TRBV3-1 and TRBJ2-3, with 12 bases identical to TRBD2. Germline V gene lookup returns CDR1 LGHDT and CDR2 YNNKEL (reference sequence). Trimming removed 4 bases from V and 4 bases from J; junction bases left unmatched: 3. The CDR3 has 15 amino acids.

This chain uses TRBV15 with TRBJ1-6, with D tentatively TRBD1 (5 bases). Between the trimmed V and J ends, which lost 3 bases and 5 bases, there was a span of 8 bases. CDR3 size: 14 residues. CDR1 and CDR2 from the germline V gene are LNHNV and YYDKDF (reference sequence). The CDR3 loop reads CATSRQGNNSPLHF. DNA of the CDR3: TGTGCCACCAGCAGGCAGGGCAATAATTCACCCCTCCACTTT.

This clonotype showed up just a few times. This sequence joins TRBV5-1 and TRBJ1-5; D remains unclear. The CDR3 is 15 amino acids. From germline, CDR1 is SGHRS and CDR2 YFSETQ. The germline V and J ends were trimmed by 4 bases and 0 bases, with 11 bases remaining between them. CDR3 amino acids: CASSPEGNSNQPQHF. DNA of the CDR3: TGCGCCAGCAGCCCGGAAGGGAATAGCAATCAGCCCCAGCATTTT.

The chain combines TRBV12-3 or TRBV12-4 with TRBJ2-5, with 7 bases fitting TRBD1. Losses at the gene ends were 6 bases for V and 4 bases for J; bases not matched to a gene: 8. CDR3 length: 14 residues. Here the CDR3 reads CASSYRGGAETQYF. Written as DNA, the CDR3 is TGTGCCAGCAGCTACAGGGGTGGCGCAGAGACCCAGTACTTC.

This clonotype turned up a few times. The chain joins TRBV7-2 to TRBJ2-7; the D call may be TRBD1 or TRBD2 (5 bases each). The CDR3 covers 13 residues. Per the germline V gene, CDR1 is SGHTA and CDR2 is FQGNSA. V lost 3 bases to trimming and J lost 7 bases, with 13 bases between them. The CDR3 loop is CASSFRDLTEQYF. The CDR3 DNA reads as TGTGCCAGCAGCTTCCGGGACCTAACGGAGCAGTACTTC.